These T cell receptor beta chains were read from a single sample in a study of T cell repertoires in cytomegalovirus infection. Which antigens these TCRs recognize remains unknown. TCRdb independently ran MiXCR on the reads; one entry per CDR3 protein. The table records 80,000 to 90,000 distinct CDR3 sequences, under 55% of them present only once. The material sequenced was CD8+ T cells from cultured PBMCs, taken from culture after CMV antigen stimulation. The source of these receptors is a human donor in good health (CMV status not recorded). Some clones in this sample may be carry-over from other donors' samples. The CDR3 runs from the conserved cysteine through the conserved F or W. A D gene is named only where the DNA matches it firmly. Clone size is not always given. Where it is, it says once, few, many or a class for expanded clones.

>TRBV12-3/TRBV12-4|NA|NA|TRBJ2-1
CASSPPSIGVYNEQFF
TGTGCCAGCAGTCCGCCTTCGATCGGGGTATACAATGAGCAGTTCTTC
>TRBV7-4|NA|NA|TRBJ2-1
CASSQDTIYNEQFF
TGTGCCAGCAGCCAAGACACAATCTACAATGAGCAGTTCTTC
>TRBV7-3|NA|NA|TRBJ2-1
CASSLSGPSYNEQFF
TGTGCCAGCAGCTTAAGCGGGCCCTCCTACAATGAGCAGTTCTTC
>TRBV15|NA|NA|TRBJ2-1
CATSRDKESDEQFF
TGTGCCACCAGCAGAGATAAGGAGAGCGATGAGCAGTTCTTC
>TRBV7-9|TRBD1|NA|TRBJ1-2
CASRAGTEGYGYTF
TGTGCCAGCAGAGCCGGGACAGAGGGATATGGCTACACCTTC
>TRBV27|TRBD1|NA|TRBJ2-7
CASSFQGVTYEQYF
TGTGCCAGCAGTTTCCAGGGGGTCACCTACGAGCAGTACTTC
>TRBV7-4|NA|few|TRBJ2-1
CASDTADEQFF
TGTGCGTCGGACACGGCGGACGAGCAGTTCTTC
>TRBV7-6|TRBD1|few|TRBJ1-2
CASSLGAGGVLGYGYTF
TGTGCCAGCAGCTTAGGGGCAGGGGGAGTTTTGGGCTATGGCTACACCTTC
>TRBV10-3|NA|NA|TRBJ1-1
CAISEGREVWKNTEAFF
TGTGCCATCAGTGAGGGGAGGGAGGTTTGGAAGAACACTGAAGCTTTCTTT
>TRBV5-1|NA|NA|TRBJ1-1
CASSFELGAEAFF
TGCGCCAGCAGCTTCGAGCTGGGGGCTGAAGCTTTCTTT
>TRBV28|NA|few|TRBJ1-1
CASSSPRQSMNTEAFF
TGTGCCAGCAGTTCACCACGACAGTCAATGAACACTGAAGCTTTCTTT
>TRBV4-1|NA|NA|TRBJ1-2
CASSQIQGTHGYTF
TGCGCCAGCAGCCAGATACAGGGTACCCATGGCTACACCTTC
>TRBV27|TRBD1|once|TRBJ2-1
CASGKTAGGPLNEQFF
TGTGCCAGCGGAAAGACCGCAGGGGGCCCCCTCAATGAGCAGTTCTTC
>TRBV12-3/TRBV12-4|TRBD1|NA|TRBJ1-2
CASSLGTGGHYGYTF
TGTGCCAGCAGTCTTGGGACAGGGGGCCACTATGGCTACACCTTC
>TRBV7-6|NA|NA|TRBJ2-7
CASTPISYEQYF
TGTGCCAGCACTCCGATCTCCTACGAGCAGTACTTC
>TRBV12-3/TRBV12-4|NA|NA|TRBJ1-6
CASSLGSYNSPLHF
TGTGCCAGCAGCTTAGGCTCCTATAATTCACCCCTCCACTTT
>TRBV13|NA|NA|TRBJ1-2
CASSVDAHHGYTF
TGTGCCAGCAGCGTGGACGCTCATCATGGCTACACCTTC
>TRBV6-1|NA|few|TRBJ1-1
CASRNTGGAEAFF
TGTGCCAGCAGAAACACGGGGGGCGCTGAAGCTTTCTTT
>TRBV19|NA|NA|TRBJ1-1
CASSPTTPRWAEAFF
TGTGCCAGTAGTCCAACCACACCCCGATGGGCTGAAGCTTTCTTT
>TRBV7-3|NA|NA|TRBJ2-7
CASSPPDSYEQYF
TGTGCCAGCAGCCCCCCGGACAGCTACGAGCAGTACTTC
>TRBV28|NA|few|TRBJ1-2
CASSFGRVNYGYTF
TGTGCCAGCAGTTTCGGCAGGGTAAACTATGGCTACACCTTC
>TRBV19|NA|NA|TRBJ1-5
CASSPSRSTQHF
TGTGCCAGTAGTCCCTCCAGGTCCACCCAGCATTTT
>TRBV5-4|NA|NA|TRBJ1-1
CASSLGYEAFF
TGTGCCAGCAGCTTAGGGTATGAAGCTTTCTTT
>TRBV7-9|NA|NA|TRBJ1-3
CASSLGLISGNTIYF
TGTGCCAGCAGCTTAGGGCTCATCTCTGGAAACACCATATATTTT
>TRBV27|NA|NA|TRBJ2-3
CASSLGGAGATDTQYF
TGTGCCAGCAGTTTGGGGGGGGCGGGAGCCACAGATACGCAGTATTTT
>TRBV27|TRBD2|NA|TRBJ2-1
CASKRGSYNEQFF
TGTGCCAGCAAGCGGGGGTCCTACAATGAGCAGTTCTTC
>TRBV12-3/TRBV12-4|TRBD1|NA|TRBJ2-6
CASSFTHSGTVSSGANVLTF
TGTGCCAGCAGTTTCACTCACTCCGGGACAGTAAGCTCTGGGGCCAACGTCCTGACTTTC
>TRBV7-2|NA|NA|TRBJ1-1
CASSFDGPAAEAFF
TGTGCCAGCAGCTTTGACGGCCCAGCGGCTGAAGCTTTCTTT
>TRBV30|NA|few|TRBJ1-1
CAWSLMNTEAFF
TGTGCCTGGAGTTTAATGAACACTGAAGCTTTCTTT
>TRBV7-6|NA|few|TRBJ1-1
CASSSPLGVNTEAFF
TGTGCCAGCAGCTCTCCTCTGGGAGTGAACACTGAAGCTTTCTTT